The 23 T cell receptor beta chains in this list originate from one sample, sequenced in a study of shared clonotypes between healthy human individuals (TCRdb year 2020). Library preparation used the immunoSEQ multiplex PCR assay. TCRdb's version of the immuneACCESS table is confined to in-frame rearrangements and falls short of the full clone set. An unresolved V gene accounts for under half of the shortfall where checked; the remainder is of unknown origin. The sample table records roughly 680,000 clones; roughly 72% of these occur just once. The ten largest clones capture roughly 1.8% of the sample. The sample was memory CD4+ T cells sorted from blood. Read against the paper, the sample's cell subset or site label means: CD45RA-negative fraction. These receptors all stem from a woman aged 25 to 39 in good health.

The chain employs TRBV10-3 and TRBJ2-1; 16 positions agree with TRBD2. V was clipped by 2 bases and J by 10 bases; unmatched bases: 5. The CDR3 totals 16 residues. Germline V gives CDR1 ENHRY, CDR2 SYGVKD. CDR3 DNA: TGTGCCATCAGTGAGCCGGGACTAGCGGGAGGGGGAGAGCAGTTCTTC. It codes for CAISEPGLAGGGEQFF.

This clone has more than one count but fewer than ten. CDR3 DNA sequence: TGTGCCAGCAGCAAGGCGGGGGGATCCTACGAGCAGTACTTC. It is translated as CASSKAGGSYEQYF. This chain uses TRBV28 with TRBJ2-7; the match to TRBD2 covers 8 bases. V lost 6 bases to trimming and J lost 1 base; unmatched junction nucleotides: 5. The CDR3 extends over 14 amino acids. Per germline, CDR1 MDHEN and CDR2 SYDVKM.

The chain combines TRBV6-6 with TRBJ2-7; tentatively, D is TRBD2 (6 bases). The CDR3 is 13 residues long. Germline CDR1 is MNHNY and CDR2 is SVGAGI (reference sequence). Trimming shortened V by 2 bases and J by 7 bases, and 12 bases separated the two germline ends. The CDR3: CASSYVIRGEQYF. The CDR3 nucleotides read TGTGCCAGCAGTTACGTTATTCGGGGGGAGCAGTACTTC.

This rearrangement joins TRBV7-9 to TRBJ2-1; D call uncertain. The CDR3 sequence is 14 residues long. V lost 1 base and J lost 8, with 12 bases in between. Germline lookup yields CDR1 SEHNR and CDR2 FQNEAQ (reference sequence). CDR3 protein: CASSLGFSVDEQFF. DNA for the CDR3: TGTGCCAGCAGCTTAGGGTTCTCAGTCGATGAGCAGTTCTTC.

The chain has TRBV7-2 and TRBJ2-1; TRBD2 matches at 14 bases. CDR3 length: 17 amino acids. The germline gives CDR1 SGHTA, CDR2 FQGNSA. V was pared by 3 bases and J by 5 bases, with 6 bases of the junction left unmatched. In DNA, the CDR3 is TGTGCCAGCAGCTTCGAACCGGGACTAGCGGGGGACAATGAGCAGTTCTTC. Amino acids: CASSFEPGLAGDNEQFF.

CDR3 sequence (DNA): TGTGCCATCAGTGATAGCGGGAGGCCATCCTACGAGCAGTACTTC. Translation gives CAISDSGRPSYEQYF. This chain links TRBV10-3 with TRBJ2-7; 10 nucleotides align to TRBD2. Losses at the gene ends were 3 bases for V and 1 base for J; bases not matched to a gene: 3. The CDR3 is 15 amino acids. The germline V gene encodes CDR1 ENHRY and CDR2 SYGVKD.

The rearrangement links TRBV30 to TRBJ2-1; 13 positions agree with TRBD2. The germline V gene encodes CDR1 GTSNPN and CDR2 SVGIG (reference sequence). The CDR3 covers 16 residues. The J segment lost 10 bases and the V segment lost 2 bases, leaving 11 bases of the junction unmatched. The DNA of the CDR3 is TGTGCCTGGAGTCTGATAACTAGCGGGAGGGCCGTAGAGCAGTTCTTC. Amino acids: CAWSLITSGRAVEQFF.

The genes are TRBV5-4 and TRBJ2-7; 8 positions agree with TRBD2. The CDR3 runs to 19 residues. Germline V gene sequence: CDR1 SGHNT, CDR2 YYREEE (reference sequence). J lost 1 base, V lost 4 bases, and 19 bases had no gene match. CDR3 sequence: CASSTSGTSLMSGSYEQYF. As DNA, the CDR3 is TGTGCCAGCAGCACCTCCGGGACTAGTCTAATGAGTGGGTCCTACGAGCAGTACTTC. Drawing the rest from reference TRBV5-4 and TRBJ2-7, the complete variable domain is ETGVTQSPTHLIKTRGQQVTLRCSSQSGHNTVSWYQQALGQGPQFIFQYYREEENGRGNFPPRFSGLQFPNYSSELNVNALELDDSALYLCASSTSGTSLMSGSYEQYFGPGTRLTVT.

V is TRBV18 and J is TRBJ2-7; D not resolved. CDR3 length equals 12 residues. The germline gives CDR1 KGHSH, CDR2 LQKENI. With 3 bases removed from V and 3 bases from J, the gap between germline ends came to 6 bases. The CDR3 reads CASSPMGYEQYF. The CDR3 nucleotides read TGTGCCAGCTCACCCATGGGCTACGAGCAGTACTTC.

This clone was found many times. Other DNA sequences in this specimen translate into the identical CDR3. The chain links TRBV6-6 to TRBJ2-7; 7 bases fit TRBD1. This CDR3 region has 14 residues. Losses at the gene ends were 6 bases for V and 2 bases for J; bases not matched to a gene: 7. Germline V gene data show CDR1 as MNHNY and CDR2 as SVGAGI (reference sequence). The CDR3 DNA is TGTGCCAGCAGCTTCACAGGGGACCCCTACGAGCAGTACTTC. This sequence encodes CASSFTGDPYEQYF.

This clone was seen more than once but under ten times. The rearrangement uses TRBV11-2 and TRBJ2-3; 8 nucleotides agree with TRBD1. Germline CDR1 SGHAT, CDR2 FQNNGV. This CDR3 spans 15 amino acids. After removal of 5 bases from V and 4 bases from J, the junction contained 8 bases not matched to a gene. The CDR3 DNA reads TGTGCCAGCAGCCCGGGGACAGGCATCCCAGATACGCAGTATTTT. Its protein is CASSPGTGIPDTQYF. Drawing the rest from reference TRBV11-2 and TRBJ2-3, the complete variable domain is EAGVAQSPRYKIIEKRQSVAFWCNPISGHATLYWYQQILGQGPKLLIQFQNNGVVDDSQLPKDRFSAERLKGVDSTLKIQPAKLEDSAVYLCASSPGTGIPDTQYFGPGTRLTVL.

Remarks on this clone: This may arise from a read error, as a much more abundant clone is one base away. The chain is built from TRBV6-6 and TRBJ2-1, with D unresolved. The CDR3 length is 13 residues. Germline lookup yields CDR1 MNHNY and CDR2 SVGAGI (reference sequence). The V gene lost 11 bases and the J gene lost 2 bases, with 13 bases spanning the gap. CDR3 loop: CAGLQTAYNEQFF. Written as DNA, the CDR3 is TGTGCCGGCTTGCAGACTGCCTACAATGAGCAGTTCTTC.

The rearrangement joins TRBV6-1 to TRBJ1-2; possibly TRBD1 for D (5 bases). Trimming pared 7 bases from V and 3 bases from J, leaving 15 bases between. The CDR3 is 14 residues long. Germline CDR1 and CDR2: MNHNS and SASEGT. The CDR3 loop reads CASTKEGTYYGYTF. The CDR3, as DNA: TGTGCCAGCACGAAGGAGGGGACTTACTATGGCTACACCTTC.

The chain couples TRBV27 to TRBJ2-1; 9 positions agree with TRBD2. The CDR3 length is 18 residues. The V and J ends lost 5 bases and 0 bases, in that order; junction bases with no gene match: 11. CDR1 is MNHEY and CDR2 is SMNVEV in the germline V gene (reference sequence). The CDR3 spells CASSPPGLAFGSYNEQFF. As DNA, the CDR3 is TGTGCCAGCAGTCCCCCGGGACTAGCTTTTGGCTCCTACAATGAGCAGTTCTTC.

The chain is built from TRBV6-6 and TRBJ1-1; D not resolved. The V end lost 6 bases, the J end lost 7 bases, and 12 bases lay between the germline ends. CDR3 length: 12 amino acids. The V gene's germline CDR1 is MNHNY and CDR2 SVGAGI (reference sequence). The CDR3 DNA reads as TGTGCCAGCAGGGCCTCCGAAAGTGAAGCTTTCTTT. Translating it yields CASRASESEAFF.

This chain links TRBV18 with TRBJ2-7, with 8 bases aligning to TRBD1. The CDR3 sequence is 14 residues long. Germline-derived CDR1 and CDR2 are KGHSH and LQKENI. V lost 3 bases to trimming and J lost 5 bases; unmatched junction nucleotides: 6. The CDR3 DNA reads TGTGCCAGCTCACCCAAACAGGGGGTCGACGAGCAGTACTTC. This translates into CASSPKQGVDEQYF.

The chain uses TRBV4-1 and TRBJ2-2; tentative D call: TRBD2 (5 bases). The length of the CDR3 is 15 residues. CDR1 is MGHRA and CDR2 is YSYEKL in the germline V gene. V dropped 0 bases and J dropped 6 bases, with 11 bases sitting between them. This chain's CDR3 is CASSQEAAIAGELFF. The CDR3 DNA sequence: TGCGCCAGCAGCCAAGAAGCGGCTATAGCCGGGGAGCTGTTTTTT.

The table lists this clone with a count of one. The V call is TRBV6-6, the J call TRBJ1-2, with a possible D match to TRBD1 (5 bases). CDR3 length: 14 amino acids. Germline V gene lookup returns CDR1 MNHNY and CDR2 SVGAGI (reference sequence). V lost 0 bases and J 8 bases, leaving 13 bases between the germline ends. CDR3 in amino acids: CASSYSKGLDGYTF. The CDR3 coding sequence is TGTGCCAGCAGTTACTCGAAGGGGTTGGACGGCTACACCTTC.

This clone was counted a single time. Germline is not matched at one junction end, which may reflect a read error. J is TRBJ2-7 and V is TRBV6-5; 11 nucleotides match TRBD1. The germline CDR1 and CDR2 sequences are MNHEY and SVGAGI. The length of the CDR3 is 14 residues. CDR3 sequence (DNA): TGTGCCAGCAGTTACGGACAGGGGGCTTTCCGATTAGGATTC. Its protein is CASSYGQGAFRLGF.

This clone was recorded at least ten times. The chain joins TRBV6-1 to TRBJ1-2, with a tentative D call TRBD1 (6 bases). This CDR3 has 11 amino acids. Trimming removed 8 bases at V and 2 bases at J, with 6 bases between. CDR1 MNHNS and CDR2 SASEGT come from the germline V gene. The CDR3 bases are TGTGCCAGCGGACAGAACTATGGCTACACCTTC. This translates into CASGQNYGYTF.

This clone occurred a few times. This chain connects TRBV5-1 to TRBJ1-2; no definite D call. Between the trimmed V and J ends, which lost 4 bases and 2 bases, there was a span of 9 bases. Germline V gives CDR1 SGHRS, CDR2 YFSETQ. The CDR3 extends over 13 amino acids. The CDR3 is CASSETFNYGYTF. The CDR3, as DNA: TGCGCCAGCAGCGAGACTTTCAACTATGGCTACACCTTC.

V gene TRBV5-4 combines with J gene TRBJ2-1; maybe TRBD2 (6 bases). The germline gives CDR1 SGHNT, CDR2 YYREEE (reference sequence). V was pared by 4 bases and J by 6 bases, with 17 bases between. This CDR3 is built from 15 residues. The CDR3 DNA is TGTGCCAGCAGCCGGGAGCTCTCAAAGGCCAATGAGCAGTTCTTC. Amino acid sequence: CASSRELSKANEQFF. The full variable domain, its missing parts supplied by reference TRBV5-4 and TRBJ2-1, is ETGVTQSPTHLIKTRGQQVTLRCSSQSGHNTVSWYQQALGQGPQFIFQYYREEENGRGNFPPRFSGLQFPNYSSELNVNALELDDSALYLCASSRELSKANEQFFGPGTRLTVL.

V is TRBV28 and J is TRBJ2-2, with TRBD2 matching 14 bases. The CDR3 is made up of 17 amino acids. Germline V CDR1 and CDR2: MDHEN, SYDVKM. V dropped 6 bases and J dropped 1; count of bases not matched to a gene: 4. CDR3 sequence: CASRGLAGDGNTGELFF. For the CDR3, the DNA is TGTGCCAGCAGGGGACTAGCGGGAGACGGGAACACCGGGGAGCTGTTTTTT.